This TCR beta chain was observed in a study of blood T cell repertoires in COVID-19. Study-wide background: COVID-19 samples, acute and convalescent, were from the United States, Italy and Spain.

Authors' methods: Counts of nucleated cells, estimated from reference gene primer amplification, were obtained. Profiling relied on immunoSEQ multiplex PCR, and the TCRdb table lists in-frame clones only, not all of them. The D gene and trimming were derived from the DNA, and the V and J assignments and clone size from that table. The sample shows about 120,000 clones, about 85% of them seen only once. Source material: peripheral blood. The sequence derives from a man older than 75 with acute or convalescent COVID-19.

CDR3 sequence: CASSYTRGQGEKLFF. The CDR3, as DNA: TGTGCCAGCAGTTACACCAGGGGGCAAGGTGAAAAACTGTTTTTT. The rearrangement uses TRBV6-2 or TRBV6-3 and TRBJ1-4, with 8 bases lining up with TRBD1. V lost 2 bases, J lost 7 bases, and 6 bases stayed unmatched. CDR1 is MNHEY and CDR2 is SVGEGT in the germline V gene. CDR3 size: 15 residues.